These T cell receptor beta chains were read from a single sample in a study of shared clonotypes between healthy human individuals. Data came from immunoSEQ multiplex PCR; TCRdb stores just in-frame clones and leaves some out. The sample shows around 1.5 million clones, 95% to 99% of them seen only once. Sequencing was done on a sample of naive CD4+ T cells sorted from blood. Source of these receptors: a man aged 25 to 45 in good health. Each CDR3 is given with its conserved first and last residue. Fields, in order: V gene, J gene, D gene, clone size, CDR3 protein, CDR3 DNA. A D gene is named only where the DNA matches it firmly. Size is stated for part of the rows, as once, few or many counts, or as a class when the clone is expanded.

V gene: TRBV19; J gene: TRBJ2-3; D gene: -; clone size: -; CDR3 protein: CASSSRRGTDTQYF; CDR3 DNA: TGTGCCAGTAGTAGCCGGAGGGGCACAGATACGCAGTATTTT
V gene: TRBV7-3; J gene: TRBJ2-3; D gene: -; clone size: -; CDR3 protein: CASSSRDPRLHTQYF; CDR3 DNA: TGTGCCAGCAGCTCCCGGGACCCGAGGTTACATACGCAGTATTTT
V gene: TRBV19; J gene: TRBJ1-1; D gene: TRBD1; clone size: -; CDR3 protein: CATRQGNTEAFF; CDR3 DNA: TGTGCCACCCGACAGGGGAACACTGAAGCTTTCTTT
V gene: TRBV6-1; J gene: TRBJ1-4; D gene: -; clone size: -; CDR3 protein: CATRFSGLNEKLFF; CDR3 DNA: TGTGCCACACGTTTTTCGGGACTTAATGAAAAACTGTTTTTT
V gene: TRBV13; J gene: TRBJ2-7; D gene: -; clone size: -; CDR3 protein: CASSNREGRYEQYF; CDR3 DNA: TGTGCCAGCAGCAACAGGGAGGGACGCTACGAGCAGTACTTC
V gene: TRBV5-1; J gene: TRBJ1-1; D gene: TRBD1; clone size: -; CDR3 protein: CASSPEGATEAFF; CDR3 DNA: TGCGCCAGCAGCCCCGAGGGGGCCACTGAAGCTTTCTTT
V gene: TRBV5-5; J gene: TRBJ2-3; D gene: -; clone size: -; CDR3 protein: CASRSSTDTQYF; CDR3 DNA: TGTGCCAGCAGATCTAGCACAGATACGCAGTATTTT
V gene: TRBV2; J gene: TRBJ1-4; D gene: -; clone size: -; CDR3 protein: CASSEFQGREKLFF; CDR3 DNA: TGTGCCAGCAGTGAGTTCCAGGGACGGGAAAAACTGTTTTTT
V gene: TRBV5-1; J gene: TRBJ2-3; D gene: TRBD2; clone size: -; CDR3 protein: CASSGDTSGRTDTQYF; CDR3 DNA: TGCGCCAGCAGCGGAGACACTAGCGGGAGGACAGATACGCAGTATTTT
V gene: TRBV30; J gene: TRBJ2-5; D gene: TRBD2; clone size: -; CDR3 protein: CAWSATSGHETQYF; CDR3 DNA: TGTGCCTGGAGTGCGACTAGCGGGCACGAGACCCAGTACTTC
V gene: TRBV6-1; J gene: TRBJ1-5; D gene: -; clone size: -; CDR3 protein: CASSELEGGFNQPQHF; CDR3 DNA: TGTGCCAGCAGTGAATTAGAGGGGGGATTTAATCAGCCCCAGCATTTT
V gene: TRBV4-3; J gene: TRBJ1-3; D gene: -; clone size: -; CDR3 protein: CASSQGGPGNTIYF; CDR3 DNA: TGCGCCAGCAGCCAAGGCGGGCCCGGAAACACCATATATTTT
V gene: TRBV10-3; J gene: TRBJ2-6; D gene: -; clone size: -; CDR3 protein: CAISVLDSFASGANVLTF; CDR3 DNA: TGTGCCATCAGTGTCCTGGACAGTTTTGCCTCTGGGGCCAACGTCCTGACTTTC
V gene: TRBV18; J gene: TRBJ2-5; D gene: -; clone size: once; CDR3 protein: CASSGRQPPQETQYF; CDR3 DNA: TGTGCCAGCTCAGGCCGACAGCCGCCCCAAGAGACCCAGTACTTC
V gene: TRBV7-9; J gene: TRBJ2-1; D gene: TRBD2; clone size: -; CDR3 protein: CASSYGLAGAPNEQFF; CDR3 DNA: TGTGCCAGCAGCTACGGACTAGCGGGTGCCCCCAATGAGCAGTTCTTC
V gene: TRBV7-8; J gene: TRBJ1-1; D gene: -; clone size: -; CDR3 protein: CASSLAGVNTEAFF; CDR3 DNA: TGTGCCAGCAGCTTAGCGGGGGTGAACACTGAAGCTTTCTTT